Following are 6 T cell receptor beta chains from one sample sequenced in a study of blood T cell repertoires in COVID-19. Clones were read by immunoSEQ multiplex PCR, and TCRdb kept only the in-frame ones, dropping some. This sample carries roughly 230,000 clones, 80% to 85% of them seen once, and the ten largest clones take approximately 10%. The sample consisted of peripheral blood. The receptors come from a woman older than 75 with COVID-19, enrolled during active disease.

This clone was seen only once. The rearrangement links TRBV24-1 to TRBJ2-3; 10 positions match TRBD2. There are 16 residues in the CDR3. The trim removed 3 bases at V and 2 bases at J, leaving 4 bases unmatched. Germline V gene lookup returns CDR1 KGHDR and CDR2 SFDVKD. The CDR3 bases are TGTGCCACCAGTGATATGACTAGCGGGTACACAGATACGCAGTATTTT. As protein: CATSDMTSGYTDTQYF.

This rearrangement joins TRBV6-5 to TRBJ2-1, with 8 bases lining up with TRBD1. Looked up from germline, CDR1 is MNHEY and CDR2 is SVGAGI. The CDR3 length is 14 residues. Trimming at V came to 6 bases and at J to 6 bases, leaving 7 bases not matched to a gene. The CDR3 spells CASRGTGRGNEQFF. The CDR3, as DNA: TGTGCCAGCAGGGGGACAGGAAGAGGCAATGAGCAGTTCTTC.

The genes are TRBV24-1 and TRBJ2-2, with TRBD1 matching 7 bases. CDR1 and CDR2 (germline): KGHDR, SFDVKD. The CDR3 runs 17 residues. V lost 4 bases to trimming and J lost 0 bases; unmatched junction nucleotides: 7. The CDR3 DNA reads TGTGCCACCAGTGAACCCCCGGGACAGACGAACACCGGGGAGCTGTTTTTT. As protein: CATSEPPGQTNTGELFF.

This rearrangement joins TRBV5-1 to TRBJ2-4; TRBD2 aligns across 12 bases. CDR1 and CDR2 (germline): SGHRS, YFSETQ. The CDR3 consists of 20 residues. V was pared by 6 bases and J by 3 bases, with 19 bases of the junction left unmatched. CDR3 region: CASNSGTGTTSGGSKNIQYF. The CDR3 DNA is TGCGCCAGCAATTCCGGGACAGGGACAACTAGCGGGGGGAGCAAAAACATTCAGTACTTC.

The chain couples TRBV11-2 to TRBJ1-2, with D possibly being TRBD1 (6 bases). The CDR3 covers 13 residues. Germline CDR1 SGHAT, CDR2 FQNNGV. V lost 6 bases to trimming and J lost 6 bases, with 14 bases between them. CDR3 residues: CASSGWTADGYTF. Written as DNA, the CDR3 is TGTGCCAGCAGTGGGTGGACAGCAGATGGCTACACCTTC.

The gene calls are TRBV5-1 and TRBJ1-2; D remains unclear. This CDR3 has 15 amino acids. The V and J ends lost 1 base and 0 bases respectively, with 10 bases between them. In germline, CDR1 is SGHRS, CDR2 YFSETQ. DNA of the CDR3: TGCGCCAGCAGCTTGACATCGGGATCTAACTATGGCTACACCTTC. It encodes CASSLTSGSNYGYTF. The variable domain in full, completed from reference TRBV5-1 and TRBJ1-2, reads KAGVTQTPRYLIKTRGQQVTLSCSPISGHRSVSWYQQTPGQGLQFLFEYFSETQRNKGNFPGRFSGRQFSNSRSEMNVSTLELGDSALYLCASSLTSGSNYGYTFGSGTRLTVV.